This T cell receptor (beta chain) is from a study of Tregs in tolerant kidney transplant recipients. Regarding the study as a whole: In tolerant patients, donor-specific Tregs outgrew total Tregs, suggesting antigen-driven expansion. This study did not directly address biological reproducibility.

Thawed PBMCs were FACS-sorted into unstimulated CD4+CD25+CD127- regulatory T cells, CD4+CD25- non-regulatory cells, CD4 and CD8 cells. To note about this clone: The antigen is unknown.

The repertoire was sequenced with immunoSEQ multiplex PCR; TCRdb's copy has only in-frame clones and lacks some. Among around 70,000 clones, approximately 92% were seen once, and the ten largest hold about 10%. The sample was CD8+ T cells from blood, taken before the transplant. This TCR was recovered from a human donor who received a combined kidney and bone marrow transplant.

The DNA for the CDR3 is TGTGCCATCAGTGGGGAGGGCAATCAGCCCCAGCATTTT. Its translation is CAISGEGNQPQHF. The V and J genes are TRBV10-3 and TRBJ1-5; D uncertain. The CDR3 is 13 amino acids. Trimming took off 4 bases at V and 2 bases at J, with 6 bases between the two ends. Germline values: CDR1 ENHRY, CDR2 SYGVKD.